The 10 T cell receptor beta chains below were found in one sample sequenced in a study of radiotherapy plus CTLA-4 blockade in lung cancer. The repertoire was sequenced with immunoSEQ multiplex PCR; TCRdb's copy has only in-frame clones and lacks some. The sample consists of some 92,000 clones, approximately 78% of them appearing once. Sequencing was performed on peripheral blood, taken from a patient treated with radiotherapy plus ipilimumab. These TCRs come from a human donor with non-small cell lung cancer who had a partial response to radiotherapy plus ipilimumab.

This clone was detected only a few times. The chain uses TRBV19 and TRBJ2-2; D is undetermined. This CDR3 region has 16 residues. V dropped 4 bases and J dropped 0 bases, with 12 bases sitting between them. The V gene's germline CDR1 is LNHDA and CDR2 SQIVND (reference sequence). The CDR3 DNA sequence: TGTGCCAGTAGTACACCAGCAGGAACGAACACCGGGGAGCTGTTTTTT. This sequence encodes CASSTPAGTNTGELFF.

This clone has only a few counts. The chain links TRBV19 to TRBJ1-5; D is unresolved. This CDR3 spans 15 amino acids. Trimming removed 1 base from V and 1 base from J, with 8 bases in between. Germline V gene sequence: CDR1 LNHDA, CDR2 SQIVND (reference sequence). As DNA, the CDR3 is TGTGCCAGTAGTATAGCGAGGGAAAGCAATCAGCCCCAGCATTTT. It specifies CASSIARESNQPQHF.

This clone was observed a single time. CDR3 DNA: TGTGCCAGCAGTTTAGGGCAGGTCTACGAGCAGTACTTC. Protein: CASSLGQVYEQYF. V gene TRBV27 combines with J gene TRBJ2-7; D call uncertain. Trimming stripped 2 bases from V and 3 bases from J, with 8 bases between. The germline V gene encodes CDR1 MNHEY and CDR2 SMNVEV (reference sequence). The CDR3 covers 13 residues.

This clone has a single count. The gene calls are TRBV19 and TRBJ2-3, with D possibly matching TRBD1 (6 bases). Germline CDR1 reads LNHDA; CDR2 reads SQIVND (reference sequence). Trimming removed 8 bases from V and 5 bases from J, with 17 bases in between. The CDR3 sequence is 14 residues long. The CDR3 DNA reads TGTGCCAGTCGTCCGGGACATTACCTAGATACGCAGTATTTT. Its protein is CASRPGHYLDTQYF.

The chain employs TRBV5-1 and TRBJ2-1, with D possibly being TRBD2 (7 bases). Trimming left V 2 bases short and J 6 bases short, with 15 bases between. The CDR3 is 15 residues long. Germline V gene sequence: CDR1 SGHRS, CDR2 YFSETQ. CDR3 coding DNA: TGCGCCAGCAGCTTACAGGGAGGGGTCCTCAATGAGCAGTTCTTC. Protein: CASSLQGGVLNEQFF.

Only a few counts were recorded for this clone. The chain has TRBV28 and TRBJ1-2, with 7 bases aligning to TRBD1. In germline, CDR1 is MDHEN, CDR2 SYDVKM. The CDR3 runs to 13 residues. With 6 bases clipped from V and 8 bases from J, the junction kept 9 bases outside the gene matches. The CDR3 DNA reads TGTGCCAGCAGCCTAGACAGGGCTCGGGGCTACACCTTC. Protein sequence: CASSLDRARGYTF.

This clone was seen once. The V and J genes are TRBV4-1 and TRBJ2-1, with 8 bases matching TRBD2. Unmatched junction bases numbered 6, after V lost 2 bases and J lost 6 bases. The CDR3 runs to 15 residues. Looked up from germline, CDR1 is MGHRA and CDR2 is YSYEKL. The CDR3 spells CASSQLGLAGNEQFF. CDR3 sequence (DNA): TGCGCCAGCAGCCAACTTGGACTAGCTGGCAATGAGCAGTTCTTC.

The V and J genes are TRBV4-2 and TRBJ2-7; D gene unclear. The germline gives CDR1 LGHNA, CDR2 YNFKEQ. The CDR3 has 13 residues. With 1 base removed from V and 3 bases from J, the gap between germline ends came to 7 bases. CDR3 loop: CASSQAVGYEQYF. CDR3 nucleotides: TGTGCCAGCAGCCAAGCGGTTGGCTACGAGCAGTACTTC.

This clone was picked up one time. The chain is built from TRBV9 and TRBJ2-1; 12 positions match TRBD2. Germline values: CDR1 SGDLS, CDR2 YYNGEE. V lost 3 bases to trimming and J lost 7 bases; unmatched junction nucleotides: 11. The CDR3 consists of 17 residues. CDR3 in DNA: TGTGCCAGCAGCGCCGACTCTAGCGGGAGGGATGGGAATGAGCAGTTCTTC. The encoded protein is CASSADSSGRDGNEQFF.

This chain joins TRBV5-1 and TRBJ2-3, with a possible D match to TRBD1 (6 bases). CDR1 and CDR2 (germline): SGHRS, YFSETQ. The length of the CDR3 is 14 residues. With 1 base removed from V and 1 base from J, the gap between germline ends came to 7 bases. This CDR3 reads CASSLKGGTDTQYF. Written as DNA, the CDR3 is TGCGCCAGCAGCTTGAAGGGGGGCACAGATACGCAGTATTTT.